This is a list of T cell receptor beta chains from one sample in a study of regulatory T cells in long-lasting Graves disease. TCRdb recomputed calls from the multiplex PCR reads with MiXCR, one row per CDR3 protein. The sample comprises 400,000 to 500,000 distinct CDR3 sequences, under 15% of which are singletons, and 16% rests with the top ten. These same records also appear under a second study, on T cells in Graves' hyperthyroidism and ophthalmopathy.

The sequenced sample was peripheral blood mononuclear cells (PBMCs), obtained at new diagnosis, from a patient treated with antithyroid drugs. The receptors shown here come from a woman aged 25 to 39 with Graves disease. Each CDR3 is given with its conserved first and last residue. D genes are given only for firm matches. The size entry is marked missing in some rows and otherwise reads once, few, many or a size class.

d_call	v_call	clone_size	j_call	cdr3_aa	cdr3_nt
NA	TRBV2	many	TRBJ2-5	CASSPRPRQIQETQYF	TGTGCCAGCAGCCCGAGGCCCCGACAGATACAAGAGACCCAGTACTTC
NA	TRBV12-3/TRBV12-4	many	TRBJ2-7	CASNQQGGSYEQYF	TGTGCCAGCAACCAACAGGGAGGGAGCTACGAGCAGTACTTC
TRBD1	TRBV29-1	NA	TRBJ1-1	CSAFPRTGDSVAFF	TGCAGCGCGTTCCCCCGGACAGGGGATTCCGTAGCTTTCTTT
NA	TRBV5-1	few	TRBJ1-6	CASSSSPGTVNGALHF	TGCGCCAGCAGCTCCTCCCCCGGGACGGTCAATGGGGCCCTCCACTTT
TRBD2	TRBV3-1	NA	TRBJ2-7	CASSHSGRPYEQYF	TGTGCCAGCAGCCATAGCGGGAGGCCCTACGAGCAGTACTTC
TRBD1	TRBV3-1	many	TRBJ1-1	CASSEGQGIGLPEAFF	TGTGCCAGCAGCGAAGGACAGGGCATAGGTCTGCCTGAAGCTTTCTTT
TRBD1	TRBV11-2	many	TRBJ2-1	CASSLEGQGPNEQFF	TGTGCCAGCAGCTTGGAGGGACAGGGGCCCAATGAGCAGTTCTTC
NA	TRBV4-1	NA	TRBJ1-5	CASSQEGTPGGQPQHF	TGCGCCAGCAGCCAAGAAGGGACCCCCGGCGGTCAGCCCCAGCATTTT
TRBD2	TRBV2	many	TRBJ2-2	CASSWTSGSLFTGELFF	TGTGCCAGCAGCTGGACTAGCGGGAGCTTGTTCACCGGGGAGCTGTTTTTT
NA	TRBV28	few	TRBJ1-2	CASRGGDLANYGYTF	TGTGCCAGCAGGGGAGGGGACTTAGCTAACTATGGCTACACCTTC
NA	TRBV10-3	many	TRBJ2-1	CAISGGQSVGREFF	TGTGCCATCAGTGGCGGACAGTCTGTTGGGAGGGAGTTCTTC
NA	TRBV25-1	NA	TRBJ1-1	CASSNSLFGPMDTEAFF	TGTGCCAGCTCGAACAGCCTCTTTGGACCGATGGACACTGAAGCTTTCTTT
NA	TRBV6-5	NA	TRBJ2-3	CASSYLSESSPDTQYF	TGTGCCAGCAGTTACCTAAGCGAGAGCTCCCCAGATACGCAGTATTTT
TRBD1	TRBV11-1	NA	TRBJ1-1	CASSLAGQGATEAFF	TGTGCCAGCAGCTTAGCAGGGCAGGGGGCCACTGAAGCTTTCTTT
NA	TRBV20-1	once	TRBJ2-2	CSASQGTANTGELFF	TGCAGTGCCTCTCAGGGGACGGCGAACACCGGGGAGCTGTTTTTT
NA	TRBV30	NA	TRBJ2-4	CAWSVKGENIQYF	TGTGCCTGGAGTGTGAAGGGGGAAAACATTCAGTACTTC
NA	TRBV12-3/TRBV12-4	many	TRBJ1-5	CASSMGWGGRGRNQPQHF	TGTGCCAGCAGTATGGGTTGGGGGGGGCGTGGACGCAATCAGCCCCAGCATTTT
NA	TRBV30	few	TRBJ1-3	CAWSEAGNTIYF	TGTGCCTGGAGTGAGGCTGGAAACACCATATATTTT
NA	TRBV6-2/TRBV6-3	few	TRBJ2-1	CAGSSTPIGYNEQFF	TGTGCCGGCAGTTCGACTCCCATAGGGTACAATGAGCAGTTCTTC
TRBD2	TRBV6-2/TRBV6-3	NA	TRBJ2-7	CASRKGLAGVSYEQYF	TGTGCCAGCAGAAAGGGACTAGCGGGAGTCTCCTACGAGCAGTACTTC
TRBD2	TRBV11-2	many	TRBJ2-7	CASSLVAGATYEQYF	TGTGCCAGCAGCTTAGTGGCGGGAGCGACGTACGAGCAGTACTTC
NA	TRBV20-1	NA	TRBJ2-5	CSARQGTVDQETQYF	TGCAGTGCTAGACAGGGAACGGTGGACCAAGAGACCCAGTACTTC
NA	TRBV11-2	many	TRBJ1-1	CASTTMGNRDRDVGAFF	TGTGCCAGCACCACAATGGGAAATCGGGACCGCGATGTTGGAGCTTTCTTT
TRBD2	TRBV3-1	many	TRBJ2-7	CASSLASGGLEQYF	TGTGCCAGCAGCCTTGCTAGCGGGGGACTCGAGCAGTACTTC
NA	TRBV30	many	TRBJ2-7	CAWSTSSYEQYF	TGTGCCTGGAGCACCAGCTCCTACGAGCAGTACTTC
NA	TRBV5-1	few	TRBJ2-5	CASSLGGARETQYF	TGCGCCAGCAGCTTAGGAGGGGCACGAGAGACCCAGTACTTC
TRBD2	TRBV3-1	many	TRBJ2-3	CASSPPGLVTDTQYF	TGTGCCAGCAGCCCGCCAGGACTAGTAACAGATACGCAGTATTTT
NA	TRBV28	many	TRBJ1-2	CASSHQAYNDGIGYGYTF	TGTGCCAGCAGCCATCAGGCTTACAACGATGGGATCGGGTATGGCTACACCTTC
TRBD1	TRBV6-2/TRBV6-3	NA	TRBJ1-4	CASSEGQGNEKLFF	TGTGCCAGCAGCGAGGGACAGGGTAATGAAAAACTGTTTTTT
NA	TRBV30	many	TRBJ2-4	CAWTHGSIQYF	TGTGCCTGGACTCACGGCAGCATTCAGTACTTC
NA	TRBV24-1	few	TRBJ1-2	CATRKDVGGYTF	TGTGCCACCAGAAAGGATGTCGGGGGCTACACCTTC
NA	TRBV29-1	few	TRBJ1-2	CSVPRVGGDYGYTF	TGCAGCGTCCCCCGGGTGGGGGGGGACTATGGCTACACCTTC
NA	TRBV29-1	NA	TRBJ2-1	CSIQMGLWGRFENEQFF	TGCAGCATCCAGATGGGCCTTTGGGGGAGGTTTGAGAATGAGCAGTTCTTC
NA	TRBV28	NA	TRBJ2-7	CASPGTFGYEQYF	TGTGCCAGCCCCGGGACATTCGGCTACGAGCAGTACTTC
NA	TRBV2	NA	TRBJ2-2	CASSEGWGNTGELFF	TGTGCCAGCAGTGAAGGTTGGGGTAACACCGGGGAGCTGTTTTTT
NA	TRBV10-3	few	TRBJ2-7	CAISSSYEQYF	TGTGCCATCAGTTCGTCCTACGAGCAGTACTTC
TRBD2	TRBV11-2	NA	TRBJ2-3	CAGSFMGLAGGTDTQYF	TGTGCCGGCAGCTTCATGGGACTAGCGGGGGGCACAGATACGCAGTATTTT